The 28 T cell receptor beta chains given below trace back to one sample, sequenced in a study of T cell responses to AZD1222 COVID-19 vaccine. Profiling relied on immunoSEQ multiplex PCR, and the TCRdb table lists in-frame clones only, not all of them. The profile shows 100,000 to 150,000 clones, around nine tenths of them singletons. The sequencing used peripheral blood, collected 28 days after the second AZD1222 dose. The receptors stem from an adult who received the AZD1222 COVID-19 vaccine.

The J gene is TRBJ2-7, the V gene TRBV6-5; 15 bases map to TRBD2. After removal of 6 bases from V and 4 bases from J, the junction contained 1 base not matched to a gene. This CDR3 contains 14 residues. The germline V gene encodes CDR1 MNHEY and CDR2 SVGAGI. CDR3 DNA sequence: TGTGCCAGCAGGGGACTAGCGGGGGGATACGAGCAGTACTTC. Translated, it gives CASRGLAGGYEQYF.

This clone was seen a few times. The J gene is TRBJ2-5, the V gene TRBV19, with TRBD1 matching over 8 bases. CDR1 and CDR2 from the germline V gene are LNHDA and SQIVND (reference sequence). V was pared by 3 bases and J by 5 bases, with 8 bases of the junction left unmatched. The CDR3 loop spans 15 amino acids. CDR3 loop: CASSIAGTGGETQYF. CDR3 nucleotide sequence: TGTGCCAGTAGTATTGCCGGGACAGGTGGTGAGACCCAGTACTTC.

About this clone itself: At one end, the junction sequence differs from germline, possibly due to a read error. The chain combines TRBV7-2 with TRBJ2-3; TRBD2 agrees at 11 bases. Germline V gives CDR1 SGHTA, CDR2 FQGNSA. The CDR3 is 16 residues long. The CDR3 here is CASSIAGGGNTDTQYF. In nucleotides, the CDR3 is TGTGCCAGCAGCATAGCGGGAGGGGGGAACACAGATACGCAGTATTTT.

CDR3: CASSASTGGETQYF. In DNA form, the CDR3 reads TGTGCCAGCAGCGCATCTACAGGGGGAGAGACCCAGTACTTC. The rearrangement links TRBV11-2 to TRBJ2-5, with TRBD1 matching 8 bases. The V and J ends lost 5 bases and 4 bases, in that order; junction bases with no gene match: 6. The CDR3 is 14 residues long. Germline CDR1 and CDR2: SGHAT and FQNNGV.

The chain has TRBV5-1 and TRBJ1-2; 8 bases align to TRBD1. The CDR3 spans 15 residues. The V gene end was trimmed by 2 bases and the J gene end by 4 bases; junction bases not matched to a gene: 7. Per germline, CDR1 SGHRS and CDR2 YFSETQ. The CDR3 nucleotides read TGCGCCAGCAGCTTTGCAGGGGGCACCCCCTATGGCTACACCTTC. This codes for CASSFAGGTPYGYTF.

The rearrangement joins TRBV5-1 to TRBJ1-2; D possibly corresponds to TRBD1 (5 bases). The CDR3 runs to 15 residues. Trimming left V 4 bases short and J 0 bases short, with 13 bases between. CDR1 is SGHRS and CDR2 is YFSETQ in the germline V gene. In nucleotides, the CDR3 is TGCGCCAGCAGCAGCCGGGACCCCGCTAACTATGGCTACACCTTC. This sequence encodes CASSSRDPANYGYTF.

V is TRBV7-2 and J is TRBJ2-2; TRBD1 agrees at 7 bases. Per the germline V gene, CDR1 is SGHTA and CDR2 is FQGNSA. The CDR3 runs 16 residues. Trimming cost V 0 bases and J 6 bases; bases outside gene matches: 7. CDR3 residues: CASSLAATGFPGELFF. The CDR3 DNA sequence: TGTGCCAGCAGCTTAGCAGCGACAGGGTTCCCCGGGGAGCTGTTTTTT.

CDR3 residues: CASSLAGGGPGTEAFF. In DNA form, the CDR3 reads TGCGCCAGCAGCTTGGCCGGCGGGGGGCCTGGGACTGAAGCTTTCTTT. V is TRBV5-1 and J is TRBJ1-1; weak D call: TRBD1 (6 bases). The CDR3 loop spans 16 amino acids. CDR1 is SGHRS and CDR2 is YFSETQ in the germline V gene. V was trimmed by 0 bases and J by 5 bases, leaving 17 bases between them. The variable domain in full, completed from reference TRBV5-1 and TRBJ1-1, reads KAGVTQTPRYLIKTRGQQVTLSCSPISGHRSVSWYQQTPGQGLQFLFEYFSETQRNKGNFPGRFSGRQFSNSRSEMNVSTLELGDSALYLCASSLAGGGPGTEAFFGQGTRLTVV.

V gene TRBV7-2 combines with J gene TRBJ2-3; 7 positions match TRBD2. V was clipped by 5 bases and J by 1 base; unmatched bases: 9. This CDR3 is 16 amino acids long. Germline-derived CDR1 and CDR2 are SGHTA and FQGNSA. CDR3 nucleotide sequence: TGTGCCAGCAGCAGTATGCTGGGGGGGGGCACAGATACGCAGTATTTT. Translated: CASSSMLGGGTDTQYF.

This clone was picked up one time. The chain uses TRBV7-3 and TRBJ2-3; 7 bases line up with TRBD2. From germline, CDR1 is SGHTA and CDR2 FQGTGA. V trimming: 8 bases; J trimming: 2 bases; junction bases outside the gene matches: 16. This CDR3 comprises 17 residues. This chain's CDR3 is CASRGALAGTPTDTQYF. The CDR3 region has the DNA TGTGCCAGCCGGGGTGCCTTAGCGGGTACTCCCACAGATACGCAGTATTTT. The full variable domain, completed using reference TRBV7-3 and TRBJ2-3, is GAGVSQTPSNKVTEKGKYVELRCDPISGHTALYWYRQSLGQGPEFLIYFQGTGAADDSGLPNDRFFAVRPEGSVSTLKIQRTERGDSAVYLCASRGALAGTPTDTQYFGPGTRLTVL.

The chain has TRBV19 and TRBJ1-1; maybe TRBD1 (6 bases). V shed 1 base and J shed 5 bases, with 8 bases lying between them. There are 13 residues in the CDR3. Germline lookup yields CDR1 LNHDA and CDR2 SQIVND (reference sequence). Written as DNA, the CDR3 is TGTGCCAGTAGTATAGGCAGGGGAACTGAAGCTTTCTTT. It translates to CASSIGRGTEAFF.

This chain uses TRBV4-3 with TRBJ1-1; maybe TRBD1 (6 bases). In germline, CDR1 is LGHNA, CDR2 YSLEER. The V end lost 0 bases, the J end lost 4 bases, and 9 bases lay between the germline ends. CDR3 length equals 14 residues. CDR3: CASSQDRGSTEAFF. As DNA, the CDR3 is TGCGCCAGCAGCCAAGATAGGGGGAGCACTGAAGCTTTCTTT.

V gene TRBV18 combines with J gene TRBJ2-1; a possible D gene is TRBD2 (6 bases). This CDR3 contains 15 residues. Trimming took 3 bases from V and 6 from J, leaving 15 bases between them. The germline gives CDR1 KGHSH, CDR2 LQKENI. The CDR3 DNA reads TGTGCCAGCTCACCGAGAGCGGGTCCCAGCAATGAGCAGTTCTTC. Amino acids: CASSPRAGPSNEQFF.

This chain uses TRBV6-2 or TRBV6-3 with TRBJ1-2; a possible D gene is TRBD1 (6 bases). CDR1 and CDR2 (germline): MNHEY, SVGEGT. The CDR3 is 13 amino acids. V lost 5 bases, J lost 2 bases, and 9 bases lay in between. For the CDR3, the DNA is TGTGCCAGCAGTCGGACAGCAAACTATGGCTACACCTTC. Protein product: CASSRTANYGYTF.

The gene calls are TRBV5-1 and TRBJ1-2; D gene unclear. The CDR3 has 16 amino acids. The V and J ends lost 4 bases and 6 bases respectively, with 22 bases between them. Germline V CDR1 and CDR2: SGHRS, YFSETQ. As DNA, the CDR3 is TGCGCCAGCAGCCCCTTGTGGGCAGAACATAATGATGGCTACACCTTC. Protein product: CASSPLWAEHNDGYTF.

The chain uses TRBV24-1 and TRBJ2-1; no clear D. The CDR3 loop spans 13 amino acids. The V gene lost 4 bases and the J gene lost 8 bases, with 11 bases spanning the gap. Germline lookup yields CDR1 KGHDR and CDR2 SFDVKD. The CDR3 DNA sequence: TGTGCCACCAGTGACCCCAATATGGATGAGCAGTTCTTC. Its protein product is CATSDPNMDEQFF.

This rearrangement joins TRBV7-9 to TRBJ1-1, with unresolved D. The CDR3 length is 12 residues. Trimming shortened V by 3 bases and J by 10 bases, and 12 bases separated the two germline ends. The germline CDR1 and CDR2 sequences are SEHNR and FQNEAQ (reference sequence). The CDR3 nucleotides are TGTGCCAGCAGCTTCGGGAAACCAAGAGCTTTCTTT. It translates to CASSFGKPRAFF. Drawing the rest from reference TRBV7-9 and TRBJ1-1, the complete variable domain is DTGVSQNPRHKITKRGQNVTFRCDPISEHNRLYWYRQTLGQGPEFLTYFQNEAQLEKSRLLSDRFSAERPKGSFSTLEIQRTEQGDSAMYLCASSFGKPRAFFGQGTRLTVV.

This CDR3 reads CAISAQRPSTDTQYF. CDR3 bases: TGTGCCATCAGTGCCCAGCGGCCTAGCACAGATACGCAGTATTTT. The rearrangement uses TRBV10-3 and TRBJ2-3, with D tentatively TRBD2 (5 bases). Germline-derived CDR1 and CDR2 are ENHRY and SYGVKD. Trimming shortened V by 4 bases and J by 0 bases, and 11 bases separated the two germline ends. This CDR3 spans 15 amino acids.

This clone came up a few times. V and J are TRBV7-2 and TRBJ2-3; D is ambiguous. Germline values: CDR1 SGHTA, CDR2 FQGNSA. This CDR3 is 13 amino acids long. V lost 5 bases to trimming and J lost 6 bases, with 12 bases between them. CDR3 sequence (DNA): TGTGCCAGCAGCCGAAAAAATGGGGATACGCAGTATTTT. Its translation: CASSRKNGDTQYF.

This chain connects TRBV7-6 to TRBJ2-1, with 10 bases lining up with TRBD2. This CDR3 spans 18 amino acids. J gave up 3 bases and V 8 bases, and 16 bases lay outside the gene matches. Germline CDR1 and CDR2: SGHVS and FNYEAQ. This CDR3 reads CASGELAGTPWDYNEQFF. CDR3 DNA sequence: TGTGCCAGCGGAGAACTAGCGGGAACGCCATGGGACTACAATGAGCAGTTCTTC.

The chain uses TRBV7-7 and TRBJ2-1; D perhaps matches TRBD2 (6 bases). The CDR3 consists of 16 residues. Trimming stripped 3 bases from V and 6 bases from J, with 18 bases between. The V gene's germline CDR1 is SSHAT and CDR2 FNYEAQ (reference sequence). The CDR3 DNA follows: TGTGCCAGCAGCTTGAGGATCGGAGCGGGCCCCAATGAGCAGTTCTTC. Its protein is CASSLRIGAGPNEQFF.

The chain links TRBV14 to TRBJ2-1; D perhaps matches TRBD2 (6 bases). CDR1 and CDR2 from the germline V gene are SGHDN and FVKESK. This CDR3 is 16 amino acids long. The germline V and J ends were trimmed by 4 bases and 6 bases, with 19 bases remaining between them. The CDR3 is CASSRLLPGLANEQFF. Here the CDR3 DNA reads TGTGCCAGCAGCCGCCTCCTACCGGGACTGGCCAATGAGCAGTTCTTC. Drawing the rest from reference TRBV14 and TRBJ2-1, the complete variable domain is EAGVTQFPSHSVIEKGQTVTLRCDPISGHDNLYWYRRVMGKEIKFLLHFVKESKQDESGMPNNRFLAERTGGTYSTLKVQPAELEDSGVYFCASSRLLPGLANEQFFGPGTRLTVL.

This chain links TRBV21-1 with TRBJ1-5; TRBD1, the table's D call, was not compared with the DNA. TRBV21-1 is given as a pseudogene. The CDR3 is made up of 13 amino acids. For the CDR3, the DNA is TGTGCCAGCAGTGGACAGGGGTGGCAGCCCCAGCATTTT. Encoded protein: CASSGQGWQPQHF.

This chain uses TRBV6-2 or TRBV6-3 with TRBJ2-1; D not certain. The CDR3 consists of 14 residues. Trimming pared 1 base from V and 3 bases from J, leaving 7 bases between. From germline, CDR1 is MNHEY and CDR2 SVGEGT. CDR3 DNA sequence: TGTGCCAGCAGTTACTTGGGCAGCTACAATGAGCAGTTCTTC. This encodes CASSYLGSYNEQFF.

The V gene is TRBV11-3, the J gene TRBJ2-1; 9 bases fit TRBD1. After removal of 5 bases from V and 14 bases from J, the junction contained 10 bases not matched to a gene. This CDR3 is 13 amino acids long. Germline CDR1 and CDR2: SGHNT and YENEEA. The CDR3, as DNA: TGTGCCAGCAGCAGAAGGACGGGGGACAGGGAGTTCTTC. Encoded protein: CASSRRTGDREFF.

The DNA of the CDR3 is TGTGCCAGCAGCCCGACTTTCTATGGGGAGACCCAGTACTTC. Translated: CASSPTFYGETQYF. The chain carries TRBV7-6 and TRBJ2-5; D is undetermined. V lost 5 bases, J lost 5 bases, and 15 bases lay in between. The CDR3 length is 14 residues. The germline V gene has CDR1 SGHVS and CDR2 FNYEAQ.

The J gene is TRBJ1-1, the V gene TRBV19, with TRBD1 as a possible D gene (5 bases). This CDR3 is built from 13 residues. V was trimmed by 9 bases and J by 2 bases, leaving 13 bases between them. Germline lookup yields CDR1 LNHDA and CDR2 SQIVND (reference sequence). The DNA of the CDR3 is TGTGCCAGCACAGAGGGGTCTAACACTGAAGCTTTCTTT. It translates to CASTEGSNTEAFF.

The V gene is TRBV19, the J gene TRBJ2-5; 9 bases agree with TRBD2. CDR1 and CDR2 (germline): LNHDA, SQIVND (reference sequence). This CDR3 has 15 residues. The J segment lost 5 bases and the V segment lost 7 bases, leaving 11 bases of the junction unmatched. CDR3 in amino acids: CASKKRGGALETQYF. The CDR3 DNA sequence: TGTGCCAGTAAGAAACGCGGGGGGGCGTTGGAGACCCAGTACTTC.